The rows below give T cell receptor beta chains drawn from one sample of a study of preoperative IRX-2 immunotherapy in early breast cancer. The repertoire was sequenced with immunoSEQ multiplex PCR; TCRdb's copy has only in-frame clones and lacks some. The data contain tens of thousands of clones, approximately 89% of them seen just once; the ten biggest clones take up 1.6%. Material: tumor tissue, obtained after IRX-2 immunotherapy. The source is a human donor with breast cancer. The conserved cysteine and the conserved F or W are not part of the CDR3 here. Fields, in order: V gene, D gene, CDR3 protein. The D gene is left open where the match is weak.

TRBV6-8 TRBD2 ASSYGKRVAGGLGKLQDYEQY
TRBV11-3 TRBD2 ASSLTSLNTGELF
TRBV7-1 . ASSYRATSGANVLT
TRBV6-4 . ASTGYEVPSETNVLT
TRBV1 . ASSQERSNTEAF
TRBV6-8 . ASRRLGPRGNQPQH
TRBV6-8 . ASRDSGANVLT
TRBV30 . AWSSLTGNTIY
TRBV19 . ASSNWSSYNKQF
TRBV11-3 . ASSPRKGATNEKLF
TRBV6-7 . ASSYPPRQAVGEKLF
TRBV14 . ASSHAGKQF
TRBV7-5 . ASSFPGGSGGPTDTQY
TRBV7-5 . ASSQAMGQANTGELF
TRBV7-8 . ASSFVTGRGETQY
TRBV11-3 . ASNTRGMNTEAF
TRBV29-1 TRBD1 SVWTGRAEAF
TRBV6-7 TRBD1 ASSLQGDNEQF
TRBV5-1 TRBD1 ASSLGQGQGEQY
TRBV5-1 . ASSLGSNNEKLF
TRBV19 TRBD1 ASRSRDRGNTGELF
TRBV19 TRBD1 ASSPRQGAEAF
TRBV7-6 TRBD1 ASSPGTGVNYGYT
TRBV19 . ASSMWSRGSEAF
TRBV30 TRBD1 AWSPSTGRQPQH
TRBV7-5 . ASSLPGQGASEQY
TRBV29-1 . SVEDLGPLEGGYT
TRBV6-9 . ASSLQGTYT
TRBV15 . ATSRQRAGENYGYT
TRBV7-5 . ASSLDRMNTGELF
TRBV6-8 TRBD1 ASSSTGTGDTEAF
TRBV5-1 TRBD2 ASSLDLAGGGETQY
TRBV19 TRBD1 ASSPAQGANTGELF
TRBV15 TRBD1 ATSRDYPTGSSYGYT
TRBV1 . ASSQISGTGTGELF
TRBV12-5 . ASGLVGGNTIY
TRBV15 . ATTHRTVLPGDTQY
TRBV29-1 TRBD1 SVPDRAQVGETQY
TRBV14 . ASSQVDSGYT
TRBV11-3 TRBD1 ASSSPGQGFNEQF